Listed below are T cell receptor beta chains from one sample, sequenced in a study of T cell responses to AZD1222 COVID-19 vaccine. Profiled with immunoSEQ multiplex PCR; TCRdb holds only in-frame clones, not every one. The table has 95,000 to 150,000 clones, 89% seen once. Sequencing was performed on peripheral blood, taken on day 0 of AZD1222 vaccination. All receptors come from an adult in good health. The CDR3 runs from the conserved cysteine through the conserved F or W. Fields, in order: D gene, clone size, V gene, J gene, CDR3 DNA, CDR3 protein. The D gene is left open where the match is weak. Not all rows give a size; the values are once, few, many and, for expanded clones, a class.

>TRBD1|once|TRBV7-9|TRBJ1-5
TGTGCCAGCAGCACCGACAGGGGTCATCAGCCCCAGCATTTT
CASSTDRGHQPQHF
>.|.|TRBV4-1|TRBJ2-2
TGCGCCAGCAGCCCGGGGACCCAGAACACCGGGGAGCTGTTTTTT
CASSPGTQNTGELFF
>TRBD1|.|TRBV5-1|TRBJ2-5
TGCGCCAGCAGCTCGGGACAGGGCCAAGAGACCCAGTACTTC
CASSSGQGQETQYF
>TRBD1|.|TRBV11-2|TRBJ1-1
TGTGCCAGCAGCCCCAAGGGACAGGTTGCTTTCTTT
CASSPKGQVAFF
>.|once|TRBV18|TRBJ2-1
TGTGCCAGCTCACCATCAATTCCCCCGGTCTCCTACAATGAGCAGTTCTTC
CASSPSIPPVSYNEQFF
>.|once|TRBV18|TRBJ1-6
TGTGCCAGCTCACCATTGGCAGGGGATTCACCCCTCCACTTT
CASSPLAGDSPLHF
>.|.|TRBV6-4|TRBJ2-7
TGTGCCAGCATCCCCATGAGGGAAGGGTCCTACGAGCAGTACTTC
CASIPMREGSYEQYF
>.|once|TRBV10-2|TRBJ1-4
TGCGCCAGCAGGGGGAGAGGCAGTAATGAAAAACTGTTTTTT
CASRGRGSNEKLFF
>.|.|TRBV18|TRBJ1-6
TGTGCCAGCTCACGGCCTCAGACACCCCTCCACTTT
CASSRPQTPLHF
>.|.|TRBV19|TRBJ1-1
TGTGCCAGTAGTATTTCATGGGGCGCCGGCACTGAAGCTTTCTTT
CASSISWGAGTEAFF
>TRBD1|.|TRBV9|TRBJ1-1
TGTGCCAGCAGCGTAGACTCGGACAGGGCGGGGGAAGCTTTCTTT
CASSVDSDRAGEAFF
>TRBD1|.|TRBV18|TRBJ2-7
TGTGCCAGCTCACTTGGGACAGGGGACGAGCAGTACTTC
CASSLGTGDEQYF
>.|.|TRBV7-9|TRBJ2-3
TGTGCCAGCAGCCCTAGGAGGGATACGCAGTATTTT
CASSPRRDTQYF
>TRBD2|.|TRBV6-5|TRBJ2-1
TGTGCCAGCATAAGACTAGCGGGAGACGAGCAGTTCTTC
CASIRLAGDEQFF
>TRBD2|few|TRBV7-3|TRBJ2-2
TGTGCCAGCTCGCCGGGGGGGCCGAACACCGGGGAGCTGTTTTTT
CASSPGGPNTGELFF
>.|.|TRBV5-6|TRBJ1-3
TGTGCCAGCAGCCCTCTAGATAACTCTGGAAACACCATATATTTT
CASSPLDNSGNTIYF
>TRBD1|.|TRBV10-3|TRBJ1-3
TGTGCCGTAGGGGGCGATGACTACTCTGGAAACACCATATATTTT
CAVGGDDYSGNTIYF
>TRBD1|.|TRBV4-2|TRBJ1-2
TGTGCCAGCAGCCAAGATTTGACAGGGGGCGCGATGAGCTATGGCTACACCTTC
CASSQDLTGGAMSYGYTF
>TRBD1|.|TRBV24-1|TRBJ1-2
TGTGCCACCAGTGTCGACAGGGGGTATGGCTACACCTTC
CATSVDRGYGYTF
>TRBD2|.|TRBV19|TRBJ2-3
TGTGCCAGTAGACCCCTAGCGGGAGGTTCAGATACGCAGTATTTT
CASRPLAGGSDTQYF
>TRBD1|.|TRBV5-4|TRBJ2-2
TGTGCCAGCAGCCGGGGACAGTCCACTAGCACCGGGGAGCTGTTTTTT
CASSRGQSTSTGELFF
>.|.|TRBV4-2|TRBJ1-3
TGTGCCAGCAGCCAAGATTTCAGCGGATTTCCCGGAAACACCATATATTTT
CASSQDFSGFPGNTIYF
>TRBD1|.|TRBV7-2|TRBJ2-2
TGTGCCAGCAGCTTAACAGGGGGCACCGGGGAGCTGTTTTTT
CASSLTGGTGELFF
>.|.|TRBV15|TRBJ1-4
TGTGCCACCAGCGGGCGTGTTACTAATGAAAAACTGTTTTTT
CATSGRVTNEKLFF
>TRBD1|.|TRBV11-2|TRBJ1-6
TGTGCCAGCAGCTTAGGGACAGGGATTTCACCCCTCCACTTT
CASSLGTGISPLHF
>TRBD2|few|TRBV5-5|TRBJ2-3
TGTGCCAGCAGCTCCGTAACTAGCGGGCGGACAGATACGCAGTATTTT
CASSSVTSGRTDTQYF
>TRBD2|.|TRBV5-1|TRBJ2-5
TGCGCCAGCAGCCCCGGGACTAGCGATCGAGAGACCCAGTACTTC
CASSPGTSDRETQYF
>.|.|TRBV2|TRBJ1-2
TGTGCCAGCAGTGAACGGGGCGGGAATGGCTACACCTTC
CASSERGGNGYTF
>.|.|TRBV7-8|TRBJ1-6
TGTGCCAGCAGCCCAGATAATTCACCCCTCCACTTT
CASSPDNSPLHF
>.|.|TRBV5-1|TRBJ1-5
TGCGCCAGCAGCCCCCGTGCGGGGGGAAACCAGCCCCAGCATTTT
CASSPRAGGNQPQHF
>.|.|TRBV5-1|TRBJ2-7
TGCGCCAGCAGCTACCAAGGAAACGAGCAGTACTTC
CASSYQGNEQYF
>.|.|TRBV19|TRBJ2-7
TGTGCCAGTGGGGACACCCTCTACGAGCAGTACTTC
CASGDTLYEQYF
>.|.|TRBV30|TRBJ1-2
TGTGCCTGTCGAGTCGGTAGTGGCTACACCTTC
CACRVGSGYTF
>TRBD2|once|TRBV10-3|TRBJ2-1
TGTGCCACCAGGAGGGAGGGCAATGAGCAGTTCTTC
CATRREGNEQFF
>TRBD2|.|TRBV7-6|TRBJ2-3
TGTGCCAGCAGCTTGCTAGCGGGAGGGATCACAGATACGCAGTATTTT
CASSLLAGGITDTQYF
>TRBD1|.|TRBV7-2|TRBJ2-7
TGTGCCAGCAGGCACAAACAGGGGGAGGCCTACGAGCAGTACTTC
CASRHKQGEAYEQYF
>.|.|TRBV10-3|TRBJ2-3
TGTGCCATCAGTGAGACTGACCCAAAATCGCAGTATTTT
CAISETDPKSQYF
>.|few|TRBV11-2|TRBJ1-4
TGTGCCAGCAGCTTAGATCCTGCCGTAATCGGCGAAAAACTGTTTTTT
CASSLDPAVIGEKLFF
>.|few|TRBV5-6|TRBJ1-1
TGTGCCAGCAGCTTAAGGGGCGCGAACACTGAAGCTTTCTTT
CASSLRGANTEAFF
>.|.|TRBV21-1|TRBJ1-2
TGTGCCTCCCGGGACAGGGTATCCTGTGGCTACACCTTC
CASRDRVSCGYTF
>TRBD1|.|TRBV5-1|TRBJ1-1
TGCGCCAGCAGCGGGAGCCCGACAGGGGCGGACACTGAAGCTTTCTTT
CASSGSPTGADTEAFF
>.|.|TRBV28|TRBJ1-3
TGTGCCAGCAGTTTACCCTCGGTAAACACCATATATTTT
CASSLPSVNTIYF
>.|.|TRBV7-9|TRBJ1-2
TGTGCCAGCAGCTTCCAGGGTCCCAACTATGGCTACACCTTC
CASSFQGPNYGYTF
>.|.|TRBV11-2|TRBJ1-3
TGTGCCAGCAGCCGGACAAGTTTTGGAAACACCATATATTTT
CASSRTSFGNTIYF
>.|.|TRBV4-1|TRBJ2-6
TGCGCCAGCAGCCAAGATATCGGGTCGGGGGCCAACGTCCTGACTTTC
CASSQDIGSGANVLTF
>.|.|TRBV19|TRBJ1-2
TGTGCCAGTAGTATGGGTAGGGTCGGGGGAAAAGGCTACACCTTC
CASSMGRVGGKGYTF
>TRBD1|.|TRBV7-8|TRBJ1-5
TGTGCCAGCAGCCGGAATGGGGCGGGACAGGGGAGTCAGCCCCAGCATTTT
CASSRNGAGQGSQPQHF
>TRBD2|.|TRBV5-4|TRBJ2-1
TGTGCCAGCAGCTTCGCTAGCGGGCTATACAATGAGCAGTTCTTC
CASSFASGLYNEQFF
>.|once|TRBV7-4|TRBJ1-5
TGTGCCAGCAGCTTAAGAGCCCTTTATCAGCCCCAGCATTTT
CASSLRALYQPQHF
>TRBD1|.|TRBV4-3|TRBJ1-2
TGCGCCAGCAGCCAGTTCCCTCAGGGGGCAGGCGGCTACACCTTC
CASSQFPQGAGGYTF
>.|.|TRBV5-1|TRBJ2-3
TGCGCCAGCAGCTTGCGGCCCAGCTCTGGGGACGGGCACACAGATACGCAGTATTTT
CASSLRPSSGDGHTDTQYF
>.|.|TRBV3-1/TRBV3-2|TRBJ1-1
TGTGCCAGCAGCCCCCTGGGAGGGGCGGACACTGAAGCTTTCTTT
CASSPLGGADTEAFF
>TRBD2|.|TRBV9|TRBJ2-1
TGTGCCAGCAGCCAGATTATTAGCGGGAGCTGGGATGAGCAGTTCTTC
CASSQIISGSWDEQFF
>.|.|TRBV5-1|TRBJ2-1
TGCGCCAGCAGCCCAACAGGGAATGCCTACAATGAGCAGTTCTTC
CASSPTGNAYNEQFF
>TRBD1|.|TRBV7-2|TRBJ2-7
TGTGCCAGCAGCCGGACAGGAAACTCCTACGAGCAGTACTTC
CASSRTGNSYEQYF